This entry features one T cell receptor (beta chain) sequence. The target antigen is unknown. Each cell subset's genomic DNA was divided evenly among several immunoSEQ plates. Clones were sequenced by immunoSEQ multiplex PCR, and TCRdb holds only the in-frame ones, with some missing. The sample has hundreds of thousands of clones, around 92% seen once; the top ten hold roughly 22%. The data are from a study of shared clonotypes between healthy human individuals. Findings and caveats of the study: Measured sharing among donors was expected to vary with sequencing depth. Non-shared clonotypes were found to have lower generation probabilities than the clonotypes that were shared by all four of the sorted-subset donors.

CD45RO negativity and positive selection for CCR7 defined naive CD8 cells, a population that excluded terminally differentiated effector memory CD45RA+ cells. Source material: naive CD8+ T cells sorted from blood. The clonotype comes from a man aged 25 to 40 in good health.

The CDR3 reads CASSPDPGRGIGYTF. In DNA, the CDR3 is TGTGCCAGCAGCCCCGATCCGGGACGCGGTATCGGCTACACCTTC. The V and J genes are TRBV7-2 and TRBJ1-2; weak D call: TRBD1 (5 bases). Looked up from germline, CDR1 is SGHTA and CDR2 is FQGNSA. The germline V and J ends were trimmed by 5 bases and 8 bases, with 21 bases remaining between them. CDR3 length: 15 residues.